Listed below are T cell receptor beta chains from one sample, sequenced in a study of blood T cells in healthy people across ages. TCRdb redid the calling of the 5' RACE reads with MiXCR, one entry per CDR3 protein. The table shows hundreds of thousands of distinct CDR3 sequences, with about 30% occurring only once. The sample comprised blood. The receptor source for this set is a woman of 80 years or more in good health. CDR3s include the opening cysteine and the closing phenylalanine or tryptophan. The order of the fields is J gene, clone size, CDR3 length, V gene, D gene, CDR3 protein, CDR3 DNA. D genes are given only for firm matches. Where a row states a size, it is once, few, many or the class of an expanded clone; other rows omit it.

j_gene: TRBJ2-7; abundance: many; len: 12; v_gene: TRBV10-3; d_gene: NA; CDR3aa: CAISGTPYEQYF; CDR3nt: TGTGCCATCAGTGGTACCCCCTACGAGCAGTACTTC
j_gene: TRBJ1-5; abundance: many; len: 17; v_gene: TRBV30; d_gene: NA; CDR3aa: CAWSVTSREHSNQPQHF; CDR3nt: TGTGCCTGGAGTGTAACCAGCAGAGAACATAGCAATCAGCCCCAGCATTTT
j_gene: TRBJ1-1; abundance: many; len: 15; v_gene: TRBV7-2; d_gene: NA; CDR3aa: CASSRLAGANTEAFF; CDR3nt: TGTGCCAGCAGCCGCCTCGCGGGGGCGAACACTGAAGCTTTCTTT
j_gene: TRBJ1-6; abundance: many; len: 14; v_gene: TRBV5-6; d_gene: NA; CDR3aa: CASSPDRYNSPLHF; CDR3nt: TGTGCCAGCAGCCCTGACAGATATAATTCACCCCTCCACTTT
j_gene: TRBJ1-5; abundance: once; len: 16; v_gene: TRBV27; d_gene: NA; CDR3aa: CASSLSREQGHQPQHF; CDR3nt: TGTGCCAGCAGTTTATCGCGGGAACAGGGCCATCAGCCCCAGCATTTT
j_gene: TRBJ1-5; abundance: many; len: 15; v_gene: TRBV12-3/TRBV12-4; d_gene: NA; CDR3aa: CASSLQQGPNQPQHF; CDR3nt: TGTGCCAGCAGTTTACAGCAGGGGCCGAATCAGCCCCAGCATTTT
j_gene: TRBJ1-2; abundance: many; len: 15; v_gene: TRBV30; d_gene: TRBD1; CDR3aa: CAWSNRGTGMKGYTF; CDR3nt: TGTGCCTGGAGCAACCGTGGGACAGGGATGAAAGGCTACACCTTC
j_gene: TRBJ1-1; abundance: NA; len: 16; v_gene: TRBV4-2; d_gene: NA; CDR3aa: CASSLRGAGVNTEAFF; CDR3nt: TGTGCCAGCAGCTTAAGAGGGGCAGGGGTGAACACTGAAGCTTTCTTT
j_gene: TRBJ1-1; abundance: many; len: 16; v_gene: TRBV7-2; d_gene: TRBD1; CDR3aa: CASSLAHRQGATEAFF; CDR3nt: TGTGCCAGCAGCTTAGCGCATCGGCAGGGGGCAACTGAAGCTTTCTTT
j_gene: TRBJ1-2; abundance: many; len: 13; v_gene: TRBV27; d_gene: TRBD1; CDR3aa: CASSFRGPYGYTF; CDR3nt: TGTGCCAGCAGTTTTAGGGGGCCCTATGGCTACACCTTC
j_gene: TRBJ1-1; abundance: NA; len: 14; v_gene: TRBV2; d_gene: TRBD1; CDR3aa: CASKKQGADSEAFF; CDR3nt: TGTGCCAGCAAAAAACAGGGGGCGGATTCAGAAGCTTTCTTT
j_gene: TRBJ1-2; abundance: many; len: 14; v_gene: TRBV2; d_gene: NA; CDR3aa: CASSEIWTTGGYTF; CDR3nt: TGTGCCAGCAGTGAGATCTGGACCACTGGCGGCTACACCTTC
j_gene: TRBJ2-6; abundance: many; len: 15; v_gene: TRBV7-2; d_gene: NA; CDR3aa: CASSPTAPGANVLTF; CDR3nt: TGTGCCAGCAGCCCGACGGCCCCTGGGGCCAACGTCCTGACTTTC
j_gene: TRBJ1-2; abundance: NA; len: 11; v_gene: TRBV20-1; d_gene: NA; CDR3aa: CSASPDYGYTF; CDR3nt: TGCAGTGCTAGTCCGGACTATGGCTACACCTTC
j_gene: TRBJ1-1; abundance: few; len: 13; v_gene: TRBV18; d_gene: NA; CDR3aa: CASSPVQDYEAFF; CDR3nt: TGTGCCAGCTCACCCGTACAGGATTATGAAGCTTTCTTT
j_gene: TRBJ2-3; abundance: few; len: 16; v_gene: TRBV5-1; d_gene: TRBD2; CDR3aa: CTSSLARGGLGDTQYF; CDR3nt: TGCACCAGCAGCTTGGCCCGGGGGGGCCTGGGGGATACGCAGTATTTT
j_gene: TRBJ2-5; abundance: NA; len: 12; v_gene: TRBV20-1; d_gene: NA; CDR3aa: CSARGKASEQYF; CDR3nt: TGCAGTGCTAGAGGGAAGGCCTCGGAGCAGTACTTC
j_gene: TRBJ2-5; abundance: many; len: 12; v_gene: TRBV5-6; d_gene: NA; CDR3aa: CASSFARVPQYF; CDR3nt: TGTGCCAGCAGCTTTGCTAGAGTGCCCCAGTACTTC
j_gene: TRBJ2-7; abundance: once; len: 13; v_gene: TRBV6-1; d_gene: NA; CDR3aa: CASSDRESYEQYF; CDR3nt: TGTGCCAGCAGTGACAGGGAGTCCTACGAGCAGTACTTC
j_gene: TRBJ2-5; abundance: few; len: 15; v_gene: TRBV5-1; d_gene: NA; CDR3aa: CASSTGPSRQETQYF; CDR3nt: TGCGCCAGCTCGACAGGCCCAAGCCGACAAGAGACCCAGTACTTC
j_gene: TRBJ2-7; abundance: once; len: 15; v_gene: TRBV4-1; d_gene: NA; CDR3aa: CASRRGQLSSYEQYF; CDR3nt: TGCGCCAGCAGACGCGGACAGCTAAGCTCCTACGAGCAGTACTTC
j_gene: TRBJ1-1; abundance: NA; len: 13; v_gene: TRBV7-9; d_gene: NA; CDR3aa: CASIPGGHTEAFF; CDR3nt: TGTGCCAGCATCCCCGGGGGCCACACTGAAGCTTTCTTT
j_gene: TRBJ2-1; abundance: NA; len: 12; v_gene: TRBV12-5; d_gene: TRBD2; CDR3aa: CARALQLAEQFF; CDR3nt: TGTGCTCGTGCCCTCCAACTAGCGGAGCAGTTCTTC
j_gene: TRBJ2-7; abundance: NA; len: 14; v_gene: TRBV7-2; d_gene: NA; CDR3aa: CASSLKGYKVEQYF; CDR3nt: TGTGCCAGCAGCTTAAAGGGGTACAAGGTCGAGCAGTACTTC
j_gene: TRBJ2-7; abundance: NA; len: 12; v_gene: TRBV5-1; d_gene: TRBD1; CDR3aa: CASRKDRDEQYF; CDR3nt: TGCGCCAGCAGAAAAGACAGGGACGAGCAGTACTTC
j_gene: TRBJ2-4; abundance: NA; len: 13; v_gene: TRBV14; d_gene: NA; CDR3aa: CASSQELGNIQYF; CDR3nt: TGTGCCAGCAGCCAAGAACTTGGGAACATTCAGTACTTC
j_gene: TRBJ2-6; abundance: many; len: 16; v_gene: TRBV6-5; d_gene: NA; CDR3aa: CASSRDGTSGANVLTF; CDR3nt: TGTGCCAGCAGTCGGGACGGTACCTCTGGGGCCAACGTCCTGACTTTC
j_gene: TRBJ1-6; abundance: many; len: 21; v_gene: TRBV15; d_gene: TRBD1; CDR3aa: CATSSSWTGGKLKSYNSPLHF; CDR3nt: TGTGCCACCAGCAGCAGTTGGACAGGGGGCAAATTAAAGTCCTATAATTCACCCCTCCACTTT
j_gene: TRBJ2-7; abundance: once; len: 12; v_gene: TRBV3-1; d_gene: NA; CDR3aa: CASSGLTDEQYF; CDR3nt: TGTGCCAGCAGCGGACTGACAGACGAGCAGTACTTC
j_gene: TRBJ1-1; abundance: NA; len: 12; v_gene: TRBV5-5; d_gene: NA; CDR3aa: CVSSRVNTEAFF; CDR3nt: TGTGTCAGCAGTAGGGTGAACACTGAAGCTTTCTTT
j_gene: TRBJ2-7; abundance: NA; len: 15; v_gene: TRBV4-1; d_gene: NA; CDR3aa: CASSQDRSGPYEQYF; CDR3nt: TGCGCCAGCAGCCAAGATCGGAGTGGTCCCTACGAGCAGTACTTC
j_gene: TRBJ1-2; abundance: many; len: 14; v_gene: TRBV19; d_gene: NA; CDR3aa: CASSILRSDYGYTF; CDR3nt: TGTGCCAGTAGTATTTTGAGGAGTGACTATGGCTACACCTTC
j_gene: TRBJ1-1; abundance: many; len: 12; v_gene: TRBV20-1; d_gene: NA; CDR3aa: CSARGGFTEAFF; CDR3nt: TGCAGTGCTAGAGGAGGATTCACTGAAGCTTTCTTT
j_gene: TRBJ2-5; abundance: NA; len: 14; v_gene: TRBV5-1; d_gene: NA; CDR3aa: CASSSSGVSETQYF; CDR3nt: TGCGCCAGCAGCTCCTCAGGGGTGTCAGAGACCCAGTACTTC
j_gene: TRBJ2-7; abundance: many; len: 14; v_gene: TRBV27; d_gene: NA; CDR3aa: CASSSGLSGYEQYF; CDR3nt: TGTGCCAGCAGTTCCGGACTGTCGGGCTACGAGCAGTACTTC
j_gene: TRBJ2-6; abundance: many; len: 13; v_gene: TRBV29-1; d_gene: NA; CDR3aa: CSVRISGANVLTF; CDR3nt: TGCAGCGTTCGCATTTCTGGGGCCAACGTCCTGACTTTC
j_gene: TRBJ1-1; abundance: once; len: 16; v_gene: TRBV28; d_gene: TRBD1; CDR3aa: CASSLPITGGTTEAFF; CDR3nt: TGTGCCAGCAGTTTACCCATTACAGGGGGAACCACTGAAGCTTTCTTT
j_gene: TRBJ2-1; abundance: many; len: 15; v_gene: TRBV28; d_gene: TRBD1; CDR3aa: CASSPGTGGFLGQFF; CDR3nt: TGTGCCAGCAGTCCAGGGACAGGGGGCTTCTTAGGGCAGTTCTTC
j_gene: TRBJ2-5; abundance: NA; len: 16; v_gene: TRBV11-2; d_gene: TRBD2; CDR3aa: CASSSRRAGEQETQYF; CDR3nt: TGTGCCAGCAGCTCGCGGCGAGCGGGGGAACAAGAGACCCAGTACTTC
j_gene: TRBJ1-5; abundance: few; len: 16; v_gene: TRBV28; d_gene: NA; CDR3aa: CASSLSRGWYGQPQHF; CDR3nt: TGTGCCAGCAGTTTATCTCGAGGCTGGTACGGCCAGCCCCAGCATTTT
j_gene: TRBJ2-1; abundance: many; len: 13; v_gene: TRBV5-1; d_gene: TRBD1; CDR3aa: CASSLDRGLGQFF; CDR3nt: TGCGCCAGCAGCCTCGACAGGGGCCTAGGGCAGTTCTTC
j_gene: TRBJ2-1; abundance: NA; len: 15; v_gene: TRBV20-1; d_gene: NA; CDR3aa: CSAAFGASGYNGQFF; CDR3nt: TGCAGTGCCGCCTTTGGGGCGTCAGGTTACAATGGGCAGTTCTTC
j_gene: TRBJ2-3; abundance: many; len: 13; v_gene: TRBV11-2; d_gene: NA; CDR3aa: CASSLLLEVTQYF; CDR3nt: TGTGCCAGCAGCTTACTACTAGAGGTAACGCAGTATTTT
j_gene: TRBJ2-1; abundance: NA; len: 14; v_gene: TRBV2; d_gene: TRBD1; CDR3aa: CASSLKTGGNEQVF; CDR3nt: TGTGCCAGCAGTCTAAAGACAGGGGGCAATGAGCAGGTCTTC
j_gene: TRBJ1-2; abundance: many; len: 16; v_gene: TRBV5-4; d_gene: TRBD1; CDR3aa: CASSLVVGQGANGYTF; CDR3nt: TGTGCCAGCAGCCTTGTAGTGGGACAGGGGGCGAATGGCTACACCTTC
j_gene: TRBJ2-1; abundance: once; len: 15; v_gene: TRBV5-1; d_gene: NA; CDR3aa: CASSVSWTGGDEQFF; CDR3nt: TGCGCCAGCAGCGTGTCATGGACGGGGGGCGATGAGCAGTTCTTC
j_gene: TRBJ2-3; abundance: many; len: 15; v_gene: TRBV7-2; d_gene: TRBD2; CDR3aa: CASSFRGGASDTQYF; CDR3nt: TGTGCCAGCAGCTTCCGGGGGGGGGCCTCAGATACGCAGTATTTT
j_gene: TRBJ1-6; abundance: NA; len: 14; v_gene: TRBV12-3/TRBV12-4; d_gene: NA; CDR3aa: CASRPRDNHSPLHF; CDR3nt: TGTGCCAGCAGGCCTCGGGACAATCATTCACCCCTCCACTTT
j_gene: TRBJ1-1; abundance: NA; len: 14; v_gene: TRBV3-1; d_gene: NA; CDR3aa: CASSQDPRTTEAFF; CDR3nt: TGTGCCAGCAGCCAAGACCCCCGGACCACTGAAGCTTTCTTT
j_gene: TRBJ2-5; abundance: few; len: 15; v_gene: TRBV7-9; d_gene: TRBD1; CDR3aa: CASSLLGTGGLGQYF; CDR3nt: TGTGCCAGCAGCTTACTTGGGACAGGGGGTTTGGGGCAGTACTTC
j_gene: TRBJ2-1; abundance: NA; len: 16; v_gene: TRBV5-4; d_gene: TRBD2; CDR3aa: CASSLGGGGTGNEQFF; CDR3nt: TGTGCCAGCAGCTTGGGAGGCGGGGGGACCGGTAATGAGCAGTTCTTC
j_gene: TRBJ2-3; abundance: many; len: 16; v_gene: TRBV7-6; d_gene: TRBD2; CDR3aa: CASSSGLAGQVHTQYF; CDR3nt: TGTGCCAGCAGCTCGGGACTAGCGGGCCAAGTACATACGCAGTATTTT
j_gene: TRBJ2-1; abundance: many; len: 15; v_gene: TRBV11-2; d_gene: NA; CDR3aa: CASSFTSFRVNEQFF; CDR3nt: TGTGCCAGCAGCTTTACTAGTTTCCGGGTGAATGAGCAGTTCTTC
j_gene: TRBJ2-7; abundance: many; len: 15; v_gene: TRBV6-5; d_gene: NA; CDR3aa: CASRRQPTEPYEQYF; CDR3nt: TGTGCCAGCCGTCGACAACCGACCGAACCCTACGAGCAGTACTTC
j_gene: TRBJ2-1; abundance: many; len: 15; v_gene: TRBV7-3; d_gene: TRBD2; CDR3aa: CASSVSGGGRDEQFF; CDR3nt: TGTGCCAGCAGCGTAAGCGGGGGGGGACGGGATGAGCAGTTCTTC